The present T cell receptor beta chain was sequenced within a study of cytomegalovirus exposure and HLA in healthy donors. Findings and caveats of the study: Trimming of TCR beta V- and J-genes showed a link, identified in a later analysis, to a missense DCLRE1C variant. In vitro checks showed that a few CMV-associated chains really do target CMV antigens.

The PCR had 60 Vbeta and 13 Jbeta primers. The method was immunoSEQ multiplex PCR; TCRdb's version includes in-frame clones alone and lacks a portion of them. The sample table sets out under 200,000 clones. Remarks on this clone: Antigen specificity is unknown.

Germline assignment: CDR1 KGHSH and CDR2 LQKENI. Trimming cost V 3 bases and J 16 bases, with 16 bases left between them. CDR3 length: 12 residues. The sequenced sample was PBMCs. The V and J genes are TRBV18 and TRBJ1-3; perhaps TRBD1 as D (5 bases). This sequence originates from a woman between 18 and 29 years old in good health and CMV-seropositive. The CDR3 loop is CASSPDTGIVYF. CDR3 sequence (DNA): TGTGCCAGCTCACCTGATACAGGAATCGTCTATTTT.